The clone carrying this T cell receptor beta chain was counted a few times. CDR1 is SGHAT and CDR2 is FQNNGV in the germline V gene. The CDR3 has 14 residues. With 5 bases clipped from V and 8 bases from J, the junction kept 10 bases outside the gene matches. The record originates from a study of blood T cell repertoires in COVID-19. As for the study in general: Acute-phase and convalescent COVID-19 samples originated in the United States, Italy and Spain.

Clones were read by immunoSEQ multiplex PCR, and TCRdb kept only the in-frame ones, dropping some. Of approximately 58,000 clones in the sample, roughly 77% were seen once. Seattle patients were enrolled while actively infected and followed longitudinally. The receptor comes from a man in his 60s with COVID-19, enrolled during active disease. Sequencing was performed on peripheral blood. The rearrangement joins TRBV11-2 to TRBJ1-1; TRBD1 agrees at 8 bases. The DNA for the CDR3 is TGTGCCAGCAGCGTAATAATTGGACAGGGAGAAGCTTTCTTT. Its protein is CASSVIIGQGEAFF.